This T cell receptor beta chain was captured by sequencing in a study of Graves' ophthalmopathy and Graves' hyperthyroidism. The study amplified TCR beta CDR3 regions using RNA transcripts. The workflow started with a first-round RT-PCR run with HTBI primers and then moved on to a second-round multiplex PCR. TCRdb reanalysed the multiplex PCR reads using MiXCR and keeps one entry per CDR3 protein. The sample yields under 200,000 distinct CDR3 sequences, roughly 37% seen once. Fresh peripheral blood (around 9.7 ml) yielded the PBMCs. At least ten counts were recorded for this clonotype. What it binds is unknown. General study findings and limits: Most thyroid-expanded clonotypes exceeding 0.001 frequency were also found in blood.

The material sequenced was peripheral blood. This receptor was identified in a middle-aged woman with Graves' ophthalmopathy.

The CDR3 loop is CASSPGTGQGEQYF. The CDR3 DNA follows: TGTGCCAGCTCCCCCGGGACAGGGCAAGGCGAGCAGTACTTC. The chain carries TRBV18 and TRBJ2-7, with TRBD1 identical over 9 bases. This CDR3 spans 14 amino acids. After removal of 6 bases from V and 6 bases from J, the junction contained 9 bases not matched to a gene. Germline loops: CDR1 KGHSH, CDR2 LQKENI.